This note documents a single T cell receptor (beta chain) sequence. The antigen is undetermined. These data belong to a study of OX40 agonist ivuxolimab in advanced cancers. Germline CDR1 is SGDLS and CDR2 is YYNGEE. The CDR3 is 17 residues long. V was shortened by 0 bases and J by 2 bases, with 14 bases between the two germline ends. Study-wide results and limits: Low normalized clonal expansion also occurred in some nonresponding patients. Clonal expansion from baseline to week 6 occurred in both CD4+ and CD8+ T cells.

The table came from immunoSEQ multiplex PCR; TCRdb's copy has only in-frame clones and leaves some out. Here the sample spans around 60,000 clones, 85% to 95% being singletons. The chain links TRBV9 to TRBJ1-4; a possible D gene is TRBD1 (6 bases). Sequences were derived from CD4+ or CD8+ T cells sorted from blood, sampled in a trial of the OX40 agonist ivuxolimab. This receptor was identified in an adult with an advanced solid tumor such as melanoma, head and neck, liver or kidney cancer. CDR3 DNA: TGTGCCAGCAGCGTAGGTGGGACAAGGTGGACTAATGAAAAACTGTTTTTT. Translating gives CASSVGGTRWTNEKLFF.